This T cell receptor (beta chain) was captured by sequencing in a study of PD-L1 blockade in urothelial cancer. As for the study in general: Patients took up atezolizumab in the mid-2010s at 1,200 mg intravenously every 3 weeks. The study's findings and limits: Durable benefit was linked to greater 3-week expansion of tumor-associated blood clones.

The table came from immunoSEQ multiplex PCR; TCRdb's copy has only in-frame clones and leaves some out. Here the sample spans fewer than 25,000 clones, approximately 90% being singletons. The germline V gene encodes CDR1 LGHNA and CDR2 YNFKEQ. The CDR3 spans 16 residues. J lost 7 bases, V lost 3 bases, and 6 bases had no gene match. Each patient gave between 1 and 8 samples of peripheral blood mononuclear cells, which were collected pretreatment and during treatment. As for this clone: Antigen unknown.

This receptor was identified in a man aged 50-59 years with urothelial cancer. Sequencing used PBMCs, obtained around atezolizumab (anti-PD-L1) treatment. The gene calls are TRBV4-2 and TRBJ2-3, with 14 bases lining up with TRBD2. CDR3 nucleotide sequence: TGTGCCAGCAGCCAGACTAGCGGGGGGGCGGTCAATACGCAGTATTTT. The encoded protein is CASSQTSGGAVNTQYF.